This T cell receptor (beta chain) was identified in a study of OX40 agonist ivuxolimab in advanced cancers. Whole-study context: Ivuxolimab was administered intravenously to patients at 0.01 to 10 mg/kg every 2 weeks. People who had prior anti-PD-1, anti-PD-L1 or anti-CTLA-4 therapy could take part, and 40% had some. Study-wide findings and caveats: Undetermined was the antigen specificity of the expanded peripheral T cells. Clonal expansion among partial responders at 0.1-3.0 mg/kg ranked near the lowest.

For this clone: As yet, its antigen is unknown.

The assay was immunoSEQ multiplex PCR, and TCRdb's table has in-frame clones only and misses some. The sample consists of under 85,000 clones, roughly 90% of them appearing once. Germline V gene lookup returns CDR1 SGHVT and CDR2 SQSDAQ. The J segment lost 3 bases and the V segment lost 3 bases, leaving 8 bases of the junction unmatched. This CDR3 has 16 amino acids. The clonotype originates from an adult with an advanced solid tumor such as melanoma, head and neck, liver or kidney cancer. The chain uses TRBV7-4 and TRBJ1-5; 7 nucleotides line up with TRBD1. This specimen was CD4+ or CD8+ T cells sorted from blood, taken in a trial of the OX40 agonist ivuxolimab. The CDR3 spells CASSFERTGDNQPQHF. The DNA of the CDR3 is TGTGCCAGCAGCTTCGAAAGGACAGGCGACAATCAGCCCCAGCATTTT.